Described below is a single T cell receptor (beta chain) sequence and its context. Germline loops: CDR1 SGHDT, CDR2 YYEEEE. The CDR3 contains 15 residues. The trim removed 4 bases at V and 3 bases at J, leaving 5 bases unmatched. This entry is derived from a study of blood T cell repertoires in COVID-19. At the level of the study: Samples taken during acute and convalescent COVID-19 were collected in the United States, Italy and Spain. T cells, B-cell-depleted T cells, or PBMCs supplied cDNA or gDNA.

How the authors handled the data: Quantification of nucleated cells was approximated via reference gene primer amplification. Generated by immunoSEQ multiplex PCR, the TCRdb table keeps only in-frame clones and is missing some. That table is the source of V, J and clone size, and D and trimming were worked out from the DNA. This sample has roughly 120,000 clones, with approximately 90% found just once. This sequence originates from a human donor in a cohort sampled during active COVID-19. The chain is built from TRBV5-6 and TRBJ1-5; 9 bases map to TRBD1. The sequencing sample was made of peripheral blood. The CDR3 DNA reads TGTGCCAGCAGCCGGGGACAGGGAATCAATCAGCCCCAGCATTTT. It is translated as CASSRGQGINQPQHF. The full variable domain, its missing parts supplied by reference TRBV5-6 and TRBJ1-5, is DAGVTQSPTHLIKTRGQQVTLRCSPKSGHDTVSWYQQALGQGPQFIFQYYEEEERQRGNFPDRFSGHQFPNYSSELNVNALLLGDSALYLCASSRGQGINQPQHFGDGTRLSIL.